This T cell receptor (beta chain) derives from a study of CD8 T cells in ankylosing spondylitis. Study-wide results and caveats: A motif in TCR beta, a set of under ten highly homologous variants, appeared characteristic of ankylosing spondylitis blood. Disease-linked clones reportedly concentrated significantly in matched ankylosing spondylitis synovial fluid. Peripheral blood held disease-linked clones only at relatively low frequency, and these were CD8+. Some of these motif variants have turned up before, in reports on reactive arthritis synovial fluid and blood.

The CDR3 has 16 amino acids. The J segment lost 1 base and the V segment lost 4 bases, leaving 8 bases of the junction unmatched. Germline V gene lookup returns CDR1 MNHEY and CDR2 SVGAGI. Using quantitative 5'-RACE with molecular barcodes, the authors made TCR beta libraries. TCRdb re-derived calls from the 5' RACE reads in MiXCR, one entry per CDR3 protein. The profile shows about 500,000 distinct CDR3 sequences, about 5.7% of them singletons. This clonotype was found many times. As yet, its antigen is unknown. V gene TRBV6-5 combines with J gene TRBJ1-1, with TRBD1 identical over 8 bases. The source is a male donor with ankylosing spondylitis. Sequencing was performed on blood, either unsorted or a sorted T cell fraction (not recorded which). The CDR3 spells CASSSTPDRGNTEAFF. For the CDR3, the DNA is TGTGCCAGCAGTTCCACCCCAGACAGGGGGAACACTGAAGCTTTCTTT.